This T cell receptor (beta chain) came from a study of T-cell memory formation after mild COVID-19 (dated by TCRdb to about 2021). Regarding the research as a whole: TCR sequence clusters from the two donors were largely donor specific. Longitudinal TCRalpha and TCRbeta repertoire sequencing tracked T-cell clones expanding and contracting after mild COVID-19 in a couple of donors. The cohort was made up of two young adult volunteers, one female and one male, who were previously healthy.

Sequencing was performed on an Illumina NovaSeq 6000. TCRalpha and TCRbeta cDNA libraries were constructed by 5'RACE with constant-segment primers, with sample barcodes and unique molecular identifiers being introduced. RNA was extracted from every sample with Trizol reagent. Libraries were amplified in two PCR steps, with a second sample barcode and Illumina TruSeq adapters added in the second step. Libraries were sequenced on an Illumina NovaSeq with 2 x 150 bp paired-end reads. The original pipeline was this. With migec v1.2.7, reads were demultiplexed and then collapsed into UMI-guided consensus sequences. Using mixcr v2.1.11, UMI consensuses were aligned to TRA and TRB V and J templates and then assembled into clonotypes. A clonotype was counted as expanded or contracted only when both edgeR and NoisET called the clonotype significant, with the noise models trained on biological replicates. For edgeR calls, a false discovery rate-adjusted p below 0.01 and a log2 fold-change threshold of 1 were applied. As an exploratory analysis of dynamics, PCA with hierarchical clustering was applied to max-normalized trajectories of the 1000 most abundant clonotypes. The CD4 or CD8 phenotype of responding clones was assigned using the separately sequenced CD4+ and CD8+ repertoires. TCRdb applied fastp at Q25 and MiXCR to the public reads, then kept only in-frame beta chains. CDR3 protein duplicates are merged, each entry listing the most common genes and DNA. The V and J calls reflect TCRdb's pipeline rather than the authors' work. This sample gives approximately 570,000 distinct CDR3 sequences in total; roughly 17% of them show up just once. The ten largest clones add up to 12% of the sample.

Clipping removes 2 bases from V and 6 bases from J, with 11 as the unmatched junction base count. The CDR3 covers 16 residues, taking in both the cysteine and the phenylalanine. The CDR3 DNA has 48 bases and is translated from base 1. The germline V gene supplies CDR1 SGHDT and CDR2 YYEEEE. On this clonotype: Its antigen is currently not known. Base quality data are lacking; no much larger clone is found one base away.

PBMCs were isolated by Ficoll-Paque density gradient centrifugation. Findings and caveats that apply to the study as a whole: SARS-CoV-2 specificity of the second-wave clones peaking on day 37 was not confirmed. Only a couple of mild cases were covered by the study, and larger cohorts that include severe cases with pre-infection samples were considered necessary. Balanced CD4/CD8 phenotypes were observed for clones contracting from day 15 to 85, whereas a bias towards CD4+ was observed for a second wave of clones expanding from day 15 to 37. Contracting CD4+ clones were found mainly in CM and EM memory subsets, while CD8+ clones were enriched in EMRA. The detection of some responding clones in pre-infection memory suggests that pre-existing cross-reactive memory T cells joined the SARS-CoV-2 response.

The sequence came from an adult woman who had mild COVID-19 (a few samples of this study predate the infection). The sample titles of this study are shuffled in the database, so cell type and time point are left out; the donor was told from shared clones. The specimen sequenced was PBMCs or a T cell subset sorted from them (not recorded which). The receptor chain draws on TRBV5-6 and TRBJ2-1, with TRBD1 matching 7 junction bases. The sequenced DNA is TGTGCCAGCAGCTTCCCAGACAGGGCGAGGGGCAATGAGCAGTTCTTC. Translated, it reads CASSFPDRARGNEQFF.